This paragraph reports one TCR beta chain. Its binding antigen is unknown. The input lacks base qualities; no much larger clone sits a single base away. The sample comes from a study of blood T cell repertoires in COVID-19 (dated by TCRdb to 2020 to 2021). For the study in its entirety: Samples covering the acute and convalescent phases of COVID-19 were provided by collaborators in the United States, Italy and Spain. The prospective study material was composed of cDNA or gDNA derived from T cells, B-cell-depleted T cells, or PBMCs. The dataset comprised deeply sampled blood TCRbeta repertoires from subjects exposed to, actively infected with, or recovered from COVID-19. The repertoires were released in a freely available public database intended as a resource for research on the immune response to SARS-CoV-2. The samples were drawn from the first 160 participants of the ongoing ImmuneRACE study and from 1,254 subjects provided by 6 global collaborators. The sample metadata nearly always contained a de-identified subject ID, COVID-19 status, age in years and sex. HLA class I and class II types, where available, came from metadata supplied by the sample provider rather than from assay-based typing.

At one collaborating source in Seattle, patients were enrolled during active infection and were followed longitudinally through the course of disease. Collaborating institutions collected whole blood in K2EDTA tubes following their own protocols. Collaborator samples were shipped for TCRbeta analysis as frozen whole blood, isolated PBMCs, or DNA extracted from either sample type. Clipping removes 1 base from V and 4 bases from J, with 7 as the unmatched junction base count. As encoded in the germline V gene, CDR1 is SGDLS while CDR2 is YYNGEE. Counted from cysteine to phenylalanine, this CDR3 has 15 amino acids. CDR3 DNA only is kept here, 45 bases in frame from base 1. TCRbeta CDR3 regions were amplified from genomic DNA using the immunoSEQ Assay, a bias-controlled multiplex PCR. The original pipeline was this. Within the assay, amplification of reference gene primers was used to estimate how many nucleated cells each sample contained. To quantify the absolute abundance of each unique TCRbeta CDR3 rearrangement, sequence reads were collapsed and filtered. For each sample, productive Simpson clonality was calculated by taking the square root of Simpson's diversity index across productive rearrangements. What TCRdb holds here is the immuneACCESS table cut down to in-frame rearrangements. Part of the clones is not present; checked against another copy, under half of the missing clones reflect an unresolved V gene, and the others are unexplained. The V and J calls and clone size are taken from that table; D and trimming were inferred from the DNA. Counted in this sample were about 160,000 clones; 80% to 95% of them appeared once. The top ten clones comprise about 4.6% of the sample.

The full study reports these points: The amount of clinical and demographic metadata varied by source and participant and was provided uncurated.

The sequence is built from TRBV9 and TRBJ2-5, with 7 junctional bases fitting TRBD2. The sequenced sample consisted of peripheral blood. The sequence derives from a man aged 30-40 years with COVID-19, enrolled during active disease. The CDR3 amino acid sequence is: CASSVYGGEGETQYF. Read as DNA, the sequence is TGTGCCAGCAGCGTATATGGGGGGGAAGGAGAGACCCAGTACTTC.